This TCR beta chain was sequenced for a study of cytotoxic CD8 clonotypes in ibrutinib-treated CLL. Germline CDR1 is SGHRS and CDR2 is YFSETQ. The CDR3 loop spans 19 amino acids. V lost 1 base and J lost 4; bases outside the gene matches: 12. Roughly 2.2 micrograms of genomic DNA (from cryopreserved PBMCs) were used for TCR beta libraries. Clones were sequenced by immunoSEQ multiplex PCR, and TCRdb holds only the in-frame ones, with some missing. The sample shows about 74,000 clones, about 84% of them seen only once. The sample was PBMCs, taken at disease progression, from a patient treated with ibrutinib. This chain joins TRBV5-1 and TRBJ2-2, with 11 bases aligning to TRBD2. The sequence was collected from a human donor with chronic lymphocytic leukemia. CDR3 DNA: TGCGCCAGCAGCTTGTTCGTCGCTAGCGGGAGGACGGGCACCGGGGAGCTGTTTTTT. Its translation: CASSLFVASGRTGTGELFF.